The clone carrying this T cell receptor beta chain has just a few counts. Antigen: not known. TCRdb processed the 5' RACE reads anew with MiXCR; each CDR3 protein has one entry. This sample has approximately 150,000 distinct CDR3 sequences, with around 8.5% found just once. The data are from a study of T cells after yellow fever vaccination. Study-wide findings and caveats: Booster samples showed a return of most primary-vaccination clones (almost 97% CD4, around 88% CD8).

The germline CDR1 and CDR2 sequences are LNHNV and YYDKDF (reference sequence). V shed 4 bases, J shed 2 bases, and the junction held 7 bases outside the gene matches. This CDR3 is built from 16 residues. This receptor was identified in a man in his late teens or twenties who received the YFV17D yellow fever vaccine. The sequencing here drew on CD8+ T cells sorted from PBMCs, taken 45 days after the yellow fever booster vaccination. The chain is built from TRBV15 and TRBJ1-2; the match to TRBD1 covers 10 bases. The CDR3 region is CATSTRRQGANYGYTF. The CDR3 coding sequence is TGTGCCACCAGCACCCGGCGACAGGGGGCCAACTATGGCTACACCTTC.